The T cell receptor beta chain under discussion was sequenced for a study of T cells in Graves' hyperthyroidism and ophthalmopathy. There were TCR beta CDR3 regions amplified from RNA transcripts. Primed by the HTBI set, a first-round RT-PCR was run on the TCR CDR3. TCRdb re-called the multiplex PCR reads through MiXCR, storing one row per CDR3 protein. The sample lists fewer than 350,000 distinct CDR3 sequences; approximately 18% were seen once. Germline CDR1 MDHEN, CDR2 SYDVKM. Germline trimming cut 6 bases from V and 1 base from J; bases unmatched to any gene: 12. This CDR3 region has 19 residues. This clonotype was observed many times.

The TCR originated in a woman in her fifties or sixties with Graves' hyperthyroidism. Input material: blood. The chain couples TRBV28 to TRBJ2-1, with 13 bases lining up with TRBD2. CDR3 sequence: CASREGLAGIQSSYNEQFF. The CDR3 nucleotides are TGTGCCAGCAGGGAGGGACTAGCGGGGATACAGTCATCCTACAATGAGCAGTTCTTC. Full variable domain (outside the CDR3, taken from reference TRBV28 and TRBJ2-1): DVKVTQSSRYLVKRTGEKVFLECVQDMDHENMFWYRQDPGLGLRLIYFSYDVKMKEKGDIPEGYSVSREKKERFSLILESASTNQTSMYLCASREGLAGIQSSYNEQFFGPGTRLTVL.